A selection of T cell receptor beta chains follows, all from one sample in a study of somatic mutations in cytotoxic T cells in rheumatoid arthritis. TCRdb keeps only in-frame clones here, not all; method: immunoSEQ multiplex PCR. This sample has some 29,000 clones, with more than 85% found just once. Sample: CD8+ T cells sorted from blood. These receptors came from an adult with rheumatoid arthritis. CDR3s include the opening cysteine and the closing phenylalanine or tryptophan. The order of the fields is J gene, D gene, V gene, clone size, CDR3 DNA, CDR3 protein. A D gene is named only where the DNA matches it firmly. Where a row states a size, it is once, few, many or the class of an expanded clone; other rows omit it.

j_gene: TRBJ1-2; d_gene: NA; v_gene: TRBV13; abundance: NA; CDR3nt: TGTGCCAGCAGCTTAGGGAGCCGGGACGGACTTAACTATGGCTACACCTTC; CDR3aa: CASSLGSRDGLNYGYTF
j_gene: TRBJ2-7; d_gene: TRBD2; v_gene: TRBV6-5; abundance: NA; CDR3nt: TGTGCCAGCAGTTACCCTCGGACTAGCGGCTCCTACGAGCAGTACTTC; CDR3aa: CASSYPRTSGSYEQYF
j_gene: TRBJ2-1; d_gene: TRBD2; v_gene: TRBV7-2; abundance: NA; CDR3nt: TGTGCCAGCAGCCCGCCGGGCAGCGGGGGGACCCCCAATGAGCAGTTCTTC; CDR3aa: CASSPPGSGGTPNEQFF
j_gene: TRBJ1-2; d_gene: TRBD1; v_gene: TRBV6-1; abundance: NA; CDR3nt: TGTGCCAGCACCATGACAGGGTCGTATGGCTACACCTTC; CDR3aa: CASTMTGSYGYTF
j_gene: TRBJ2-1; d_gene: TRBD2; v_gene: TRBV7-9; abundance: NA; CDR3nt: TGTGCCAGCAGCTTAGTACGAGCGGGAGAAAGCAATGAGCAGTTCTTC; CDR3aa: CASSLVRAGESNEQFF
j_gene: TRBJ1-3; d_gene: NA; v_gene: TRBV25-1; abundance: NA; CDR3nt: TGTGCCAGCAGTGGACAGGGAAACACCATATATTTT; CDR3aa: CASSGQGNTIYF
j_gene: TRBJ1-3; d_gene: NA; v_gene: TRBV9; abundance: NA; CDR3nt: TGTGCCAGCAGCGGGTCTGGGACTACCTCTGGAAACACCATATATTTT; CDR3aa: CASSGSGTTSGNTIYF
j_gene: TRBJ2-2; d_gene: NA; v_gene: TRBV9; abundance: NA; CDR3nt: TGTGCCAGCAGCGTAGCTGGAACCGGGACGGAGGCCCCAACCGGGGAGCTGTTTTTT; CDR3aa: CASSVAGTGTEAPTGELFF
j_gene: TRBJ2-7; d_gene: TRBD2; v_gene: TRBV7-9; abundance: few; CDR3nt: TGTGCCAGCAAAGCGGGAGAAATCGAGCAGTACTTC; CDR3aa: CASKAGEIEQYF
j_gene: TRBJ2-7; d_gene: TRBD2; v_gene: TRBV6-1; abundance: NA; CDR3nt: TGTGCCAGCAGTGAGTCAGCGGGAGCCAACGAGCAGTACTTC; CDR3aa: CASSESAGANEQYF
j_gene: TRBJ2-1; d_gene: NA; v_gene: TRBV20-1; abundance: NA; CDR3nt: TGCAGTGCCAGCCAATACAATGAGCAGTTCTTC; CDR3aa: CSASQYNEQFF
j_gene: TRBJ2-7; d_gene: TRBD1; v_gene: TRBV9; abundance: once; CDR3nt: TGTGCCAGCAGCACCACCGGGACAGGGTATGACGAGCAGTACTTC; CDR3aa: CASSTTGTGYDEQYF
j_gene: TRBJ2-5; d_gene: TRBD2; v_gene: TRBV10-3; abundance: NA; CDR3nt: TGTGCCATCAGCAAGCGGGGAGAACAAGAGACCCAGTACTTC; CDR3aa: CAISKRGEQETQYF
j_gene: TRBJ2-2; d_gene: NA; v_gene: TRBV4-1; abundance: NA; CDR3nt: TGCGCCAGCAGCCAAAGTGGGGGAGGTACCGGGGAGCTGTTTTTT; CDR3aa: CASSQSGGGTGELFF
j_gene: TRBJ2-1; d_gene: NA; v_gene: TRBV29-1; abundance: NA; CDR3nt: TGCAGCATTCAAGGGGTGGCGGGACAAATCTACAATGAGCAGTTCTTC; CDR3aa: CSIQGVAGQIYNEQFF
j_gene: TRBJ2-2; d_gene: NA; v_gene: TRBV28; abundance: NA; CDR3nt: TGTGCCAGCACAGGGGCAGGCGGGACCGGGGAGCTGTTTTTT; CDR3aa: CASTGAGGTGELFF
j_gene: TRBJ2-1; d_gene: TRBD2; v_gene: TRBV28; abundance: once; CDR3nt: TGTGCCAGCAGCTCCGACGACCCGGGACTAGCGGGGGCGAAGTACAATGAGCAGTTCTTC; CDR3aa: CASSSDDPGLAGAKYNEQFF